This T cell receptor beta chain was found in a study of T cell changes during pregnancy in multiple sclerosis. The CDR3 is made up of 12 amino acids. Germline assignment: CDR1 LGHNT and CDR2 FRNRAP. Trimming removed 6 bases at V and 4 bases at J, with 6 bases between. TCRdb's table, derived via immunoSEQ multiplex PCR, lists solely in-frame clones and lacks some. The sample lists approximately 84,000 clones; 94% were seen once. The sequence was collected from a female donor in good health, enrolled as a control in a pregnancy study. V is TRBV12-5 and J is TRBJ2-2; D not resolved. The input for sequencing was peripheral blood, taken in the second trimester of pregnancy. CDR3 sequence: CASGLLTGELFF. Written as DNA, the CDR3 is TGTGCTAGTGGGTTACTCACCGGGGAGCTGTTTTTT.